This TCR beta chain came from a study of cytomegalovirus exposure and HLA in healthy donors. Regarding the study as a whole: Per a prior analysis, the majority of TCR beta V segments were productive roughly 87% or roughly 30% of the time.

Primers included in the PCR were 60 Vbeta and 13 Jbeta primers. The method was immunoSEQ multiplex PCR; TCRdb's version includes in-frame clones alone and lacks a portion of them. Of roughly 130,000 clones in the sample, around 84% were seen once. Remarks on this clone: What it recognizes is unknown. At one end the junction does not follow the germline gene, possibly because of a read error.

CDR1 SEHNR and CDR2 FQNEAQ come from the germline V gene (reference sequence). The CDR3 is 16 residues long. This clonotype was obtained from a woman aged 18-29 years in good health and CMV-seropositive. The genes are TRBV7-9 and TRBJ1-2, with a tentative D call TRBD1 (5 bases). Specimen: PBMCs. CDR3 sequence (DNA): TGTTCCAGCAGTCAAGACGGCGGGGCAGTTAACTATGGCTACACCTTC. It yields the protein CSSSQDGGAVNYGYTF.